This TCR beta chain is drawn from a study of T cell responses to AZD1222 COVID-19 vaccine. Points from the study as a whole: Seropositivity was recorded at baseline in only 6 or 7 AZD1222 recipients. Epitopes outside B.1.351 and B.1.1.7 mutated regions reportedly drew nearly half of spike TCRs. Donors in the cohort were predominantly white British and more often female, and clonal diversity was possibly underestimated. Dominant at 160-218 and 743-854, vaccine-associated CD4 TCRs also spanned spike.

The CDR3 is 14 amino acids. CDR1 and CDR2 (germline): SGHNT, YYREEE (reference sequence). V dropped 3 bases and J dropped 8 bases, with 17 bases sitting between them. Data came from immunoSEQ multiplex PCR; TCRdb stores just in-frame clones and leaves some out. This table has about 140,000 clones, 90% to 95% appearing once. With respect to this clone: Its antigen is unknown.

The input for sequencing was peripheral blood, taken 28 days after the second AZD1222 dose. The chain recombines TRBV5-4 with TRBJ1-2, with a possible D match to TRBD1 (5 bases). The receptor was derived from an adult who received the AZD1222 COVID-19 vaccine. CDR3 residues: CASSSVGGAGGYTF. The CDR3 DNA sequence: TGTGCCAGCAGCTCCGTCGGAGGGGCGGGGGGCTACACCTTC.